Reported below is one T cell receptor beta chain. This specimen comes from a study of blood T cell repertoires in COVID-19. Here immunoSEQ multiplex PCR was the method, and the copy in TCRdb shows in-frame clones only, minus some. Among about 78,000 clones listed, 86% were seen once. V lost 5 bases to trimming and J lost 1 base; unmatched junction nucleotides: 13. Germline lookup yields CDR1 LGHNA and CDR2 YNFKEQ. This CDR3 spans 18 amino acids. The sequenced sample consisted of peripheral blood. This sequence originates from a woman in her sixties or seventies with acute or convalescent COVID-19. The V call is TRBV4-2, the J call TRBJ2-7, with TRBD2 matching over 11 bases. The CDR3 protein is CASSLDLAGGVLSYEQYF. The CDR3 DNA follows: TGTGCCAGCAGCTTAGACTTAGCGGGGGGGGTATTATCCTACGAGCAGTACTTC.